The text below deals with one T cell receptor beta chain. The method was immunoSEQ multiplex PCR; TCRdb's version includes in-frame clones alone and lacks a portion of them. Seen here are 300,000 to 350,000 clones, about 87% observed once, and the top ten hold about 8.9%. These data are taken from a study of blood T cell repertoires in COVID-19. V lost 5 bases and J lost 13; bases outside the gene matches: 15. The length of the CDR3 is 14 residues. The germline CDR1 and CDR2 sequences are SEHNR and FQNEAQ (reference sequence). The age range of participants was roughly 18 to 90 years, with residence in fewer than 25 US areas.

Specimen: PBMCs or T cells enriched from blood (not recorded which). The chain links TRBV7-9 to TRBJ1-2, with 8 bases that match TRBD1. This receptor was identified in a young woman who had recovered from COVID-19. CDR3 region: CASSPLGTGSGATF. The CDR3 DNA reads TGTGCCAGCAGCCCACTTGGGACAGGTTCAGGTGCCACCTTC.